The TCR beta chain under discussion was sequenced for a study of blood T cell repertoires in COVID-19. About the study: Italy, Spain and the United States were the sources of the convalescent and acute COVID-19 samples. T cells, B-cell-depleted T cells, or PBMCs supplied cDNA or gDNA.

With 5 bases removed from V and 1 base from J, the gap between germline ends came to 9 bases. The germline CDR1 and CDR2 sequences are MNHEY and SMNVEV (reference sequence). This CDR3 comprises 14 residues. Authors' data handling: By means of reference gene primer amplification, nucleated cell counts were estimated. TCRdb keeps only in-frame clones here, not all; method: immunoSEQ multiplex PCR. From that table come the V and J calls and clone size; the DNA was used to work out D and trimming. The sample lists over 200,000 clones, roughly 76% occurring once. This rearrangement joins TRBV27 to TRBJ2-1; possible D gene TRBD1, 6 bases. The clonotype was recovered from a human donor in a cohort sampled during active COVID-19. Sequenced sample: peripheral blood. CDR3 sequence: CASSTGYSYNEQFF. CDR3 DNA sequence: TGTGCCAGCAGTACAGGGTATTCCTACAATGAGCAGTTCTTC.